The clone carrying this T cell receptor (beta chain) showed up just a few times. What it binds is unknown. These data belong to a study of cytomegalovirus exposure and HLA in healthy donors. Overall study findings and caveats: It was reported that TCR beta sequences correctly inferred the HLA-A and HLA-B alleles for most subjects. A later analysis found most CMV-associated TCR beta chains apparently HLA-restricted. Later on, a genetic analysis was performed. It linked a missense variant in DCLRE1C with V- and J-gene trimming of TCR beta. A prior analysis recorded that most TCR beta V segments were productive about 90% or about 30% of the time.

PCR amplification relied on 60 Vbeta primers (plus 13 Jbeta primers). Using immunoSEQ multiplex PCR, the repertoire was profiled, and TCRdb retains in-frame clones only, with some absent. The data contain around 100,000 clones, around three quarters of them singletons. Germline loops: CDR1 SGHRS, CDR2 YFSETQ. The CDR3 covers 14 residues. Trimming stripped 4 bases from V and 1 base from J, with 10 bases between. The receptor was isolated from a female donor in good health and CMV-seropositive. Sequences were obtained from PBMCs. The chain employs TRBV5-1 and TRBJ2-3, with D maybe TRBD1 (6 bases). The CDR3 here is CASSRDTGTDTQYF. As DNA, the CDR3 is TGCGCCAGCAGCCGGGACACCGGCACAGATACGCAGTATTTT.